What follows are 21 T cell receptor beta chains derived from one specimen sequenced in a study of OX40 agonist ivuxolimab in advanced cancers. TCRdb's table, derived via immunoSEQ multiplex PCR, lists solely in-frame clones and lacks some. The sample carries some 62,000 clones, around 85% recorded once. Sequenced here: CD4+ or CD8+ T cells sorted from blood, sampled in a trial of the OX40 agonist ivuxolimab. These receptors were taken from an adult with an advanced solid tumor such as melanoma, head and neck, liver or kidney cancer.

The chain carries TRBV19 and TRBJ2-7; D is possibly TRBD1 (6 bases). CDR3 length: 13 amino acids. V lost 10 bases and J lost 0, with 13 bases in between. Germline CDR1 LNHDA, CDR2 SQIVND (reference sequence). CDR3 region: CATSGDSSYEQYF. CDR3 DNA sequence: TGTGCCACCTCAGGGGATTCCTCCTACGAGCAGTACTTC. The full variable domain, completed using reference TRBV19 and TRBJ2-7, is DGGITQSPKYLFRKEGQNVTLSCEQNLNHDAMYWYRQDPGQGLRLIYYSQIVNDFQKGDIAEGYSVSREKKESFPLTVTSAQKNPTAFYLCATSGDSSYEQYFGPGTRLTVT.

The chain couples TRBV2 to TRBJ2-5; D may be TRBD2 (6 bases). TRBJ2-7 matches the DNA end more closely, so the J call is doubtful. This CDR3 contains 14 residues. CDR1 is SNHLY, CDR2 FYNNEI, per germline. The CDR3 region is CASSLKSGSYEQYF. The CDR3 DNA follows: TGTGCCAGCAGTCTTAAATCCGGGAGCTACGAGCAGTACTTC.

The chain joins TRBV5-1 to TRBJ2-5; TRBD2 matches 7 bases. The J call is in doubt because the DNA end fits TRBJ2-7 better. This CDR3 comprises 16 residues. Germline values: CDR1 SGHRS, CDR2 YFSETQ. CDR3 protein: CASSLTSGKGLYEQYF. Written as DNA, the CDR3 is TGCGCCAGCAGCTTGACAAGCGGGAAGGGACTCTACGAGCAGTACTTC.

The V gene is TRBV27, the J gene TRBJ2-3, with a tentative D call TRBD2 (6 bases). Germline loops: CDR1 MNHEY, CDR2 SMNVEV (reference sequence). The CDR3 loop spans 14 amino acids. V lost 10 bases and J 2 bases, leaving 16 bases between the germline ends. CDR3 nucleotide sequence: TGTGCCACCAGCCACGGGGGACTCACAGATACGCAGTATTTT. It codes for CATSHGGLTDTQYF.

CDR3: CASSTDSGATNEKLFF. DNA for the CDR3: TGTGCCAGCTCAACAGACTCAGGGGCAACTAATGAAAAACTGTTTTTT. The chain has TRBV18 and TRBJ1-4; tentatively, D is TRBD1 (6 bases). Trimming left V 5 bases short and J 0 bases short, with 13 bases between. Germline V gene sequence: CDR1 KGHSH, CDR2 LQKENI. The CDR3 length is 16 residues.

The V gene is TRBV7-9, the J gene TRBJ1-3, with D perhaps TRBD1 (5 bases). Trimming cost V 5 bases and J 0 bases, with 14 bases left between them. Germline V CDR1 and CDR2: SEHNR, FQNEAQ (reference sequence). The CDR3 is 16 amino acids. The CDR3 DNA follows: TGTGCCAGCAGCCCGGCGACAGTGAGCTCTGGAAACACCATATATTTT. It translates to CASSPATVSSGNTIYF.

The rearrangement uses TRBV5-5 and TRBJ1-2; D gene unclear. Germline V gene lookup returns CDR1 SGHKS and CDR2 YYEKEE (reference sequence). The V gene lost 2 bases and the J gene lost 1 base, with 9 bases spanning the gap. CDR3 length equals 14 residues. This CDR3 is CASSFNTYNYGYTF. CDR3 nucleotides: TGTGCCAGCAGCTTTAACACCTATAACTATGGCTACACCTTC.

CDR3 sequence: CASSLDGSDFGYTF. The CDR3 bases are TGTGCCAGCAGCTTAGACGGATCCGATTTTGGCTACACCTTC. The V gene is TRBV11-1, the J gene TRBJ1-2; D remains unclear. Trimming removed 1 base at V and 7 bases at J, with 13 bases between. Germline CDR1 and CDR2: SGHAT and FQDESV (reference sequence). This CDR3 spans 14 amino acids. The complete variable domain, with remaining parts taken from reference TRBV11-1 and TRBJ1-2, reads EAEVAQSPRYKITEKSQAVAFWCDPISGHATLYWYRQILGQGPELLVQFQDESVVDDSQLPKDRFSAERLKGVDSTLKIQPAELGDSAMYLCASSLDGSDFGYTFGSGTRLTVV.

The chain uses TRBV7-3 and TRBJ2-1, with unresolved D. The CDR3 has 13 residues. The V gene lost 5 bases and the J gene lost 1 base, with 6 bases spanning the gap. Germline V lookup: CDR1 SGHTA, CDR2 FQGTGA. The CDR3 region has the DNA TGTGCCAGCAGCCTAGGGTCCTACAATGAGCAGTTCTTC. This encodes CASSLGSYNEQFF. The entire variable domain, with the rest obtained from reference TRBV7-3 and TRBJ2-1, is as follows: GAGVSQTPSNKVTEKGKYVELRCDPISGHTALYWYRQSLGQGPEFLIYFQGTGAADDSGLPNDRFFAVRPEGSVSTLKIQRTERGDSAVYLCASSLGSYNEQFFGPGTRLTVL.

The CDR3 region is CASSPSGSSYNEQFF. CDR3 nucleotides: TGTGCCAGCAGCCCAAGCGGGAGTTCCTACAATGAGCAGTTCTTC. V usage is TRBV9 and J usage is TRBJ2-1; 8 nucleotides match TRBD2. Germline values: CDR1 SGDLS, CDR2 YYNGEE. The CDR3 runs to 15 residues. The V and J ends lost 4 bases and 1 base, in that order; junction bases with no gene match: 4. Full variable domain (rest looked up from reference TRBV9 and TRBJ2-1): DSGVTQTPKHLITATGQRVTLRCSPRSGDLSVYWYQQSLDQGLQFLIQYYNGEERAKGNILERFSAQQFPDLHSELNLSSLELGDSALYFCASSPSGSSYNEQFFGPGTRLTVL.

V is TRBV28 and J is TRBJ2-1; 9 positions agree with TRBD2. Germline-derived CDR1 and CDR2 are MDHEN and SYDVKM. The CDR3 sequence is 15 residues long. The V gene end was trimmed by 1 base and the J gene end by 9 bases; junction bases not matched to a gene: 7. CDR3 in amino acids: CASSLSLAGVGEQFF. The CDR3 DNA follows: TGTGCCAGCAGTTTATCCTTAGCGGGAGTAGGTGAGCAGTTCTTC.

This clone has a single count. This chain links TRBV7-6 with TRBJ2-5, with a possible D match to TRBD1 (6 bases). Germline CDR1 SGHVS, CDR2 FNYEAQ. V dropped 5 bases and J dropped 5 bases, with 21 bases sitting between them. The CDR3 runs 16 residues. CDR3 nucleotide sequence: TGTGCCAGCAGCCACTACCTACAGGGAAGCGGTGAGACCCAGTACTTC. Residues: CASSHYLQGSGETQYF.

The CDR3 DNA sequence: TGTGCCAGCAGCCTTGACCCAACGTACCAAGAGACCCAGTACTTC. It encodes CASSLDPTYQETQYF. The V call is TRBV4-2, the J call TRBJ2-5; D is unresolved. The CDR3 extends over 15 amino acids. Germline-derived CDR1 and CDR2 are LGHNA and YNFKEQ. The V end was cut by 4 bases, the J end by 0 bases, with 12 bases between.

This chain links TRBV5-1 with TRBJ2-2, with D tentatively TRBD1 (6 bases). Germline V gene data show CDR1 as SGHRS and CDR2 as YFSETQ. The CDR3 spans 13 residues. Deletions cut 5 bases from V and 1 base from J, with 6 bases between. CDR3 amino acids: CASRTGNTGELFF. The CDR3 DNA reads TGCGCCAGCAGGACAGGGAACACCGGGGAGCTGTTTTTT.

V gene TRBV20-1 combines with J gene TRBJ1-4, with unresolved D. This CDR3 is built from 10 residues. Germline lookup yields CDR1 DFQATT and CDR2 SNEGSKA (reference sequence). V was shortened by 6 bases and J by 7 bases, with 6 bases between the two germline ends. CDR3 in amino acids: CSALAEKLFF. In DNA form, the CDR3 reads TGCAGTGCCCTTGCTGAAAAACTGTTTTTT.

The chain couples TRBV11-3 to TRBJ2-7; D gene unclear. V lost 4 bases, J lost 2 bases, and 12 bases lay in between. Looked up from germline, CDR1 is SGHNT and CDR2 is YENEEA. This CDR3 has 14 amino acids. The CDR3 DNA is TGTGCCAGCAGCTACCACCGGCTCGCCTACGAGCAGTACTTC. Protein: CASSYHRLAYEQYF.

This clone was seen more than once but under ten times. The chain uses TRBV5-1 and TRBJ2-2; no firm D call. Germline V gene sequence: CDR1 SGHRS, CDR2 YFSETQ. The CDR3 length is 14 residues. V was clipped by 4 bases and J by 3 bases, with 10 bases between them. The CDR3 loop reads CASSPDLHTGELFF. The CDR3 nucleotides are TGCGCCAGCAGCCCGGACCTCCACACCGGGGAGCTGTTTTTT.

The table lists this clone with a few counts. The genes are TRBV5-1 and TRBJ1-2; D unresolved. The CDR3 is made up of 16 amino acids. The germline V gene encodes CDR1 SGHRS and CDR2 YFSETQ. V lost 0 bases and J lost 1, with 13 bases in between. The CDR3: CASSLAVAGGNYGYTF. DNA for the CDR3: TGCGCCAGCAGCTTGGCCGTTGCCGGAGGTAACTATGGCTACACCTTC.

The gene calls are TRBV6-6 and TRBJ2-5, with D hard to call. The CDR3 length is 15 residues. Germline V CDR1 and CDR2: MNHNY, SVGAGI (reference sequence). Trimming removed 0 bases from V and 0 bases from J, with 8 bases in between. CDR3 amino acids: CASSYSVAYQETQYF. For the CDR3, the DNA is TGTGCCAGCAGTTACTCGGTCGCATACCAAGAGACCCAGTACTTC.

The chain is built from TRBV7-8 and TRBJ1-1; perhaps TRBD1 as D (5 bases). The germline V gene encodes CDR1 SGHVS and CDR2 FQNEAQ. The CDR3 runs 13 residues. With 4 bases removed from V and 1 base from J, the gap between germline ends came to 7 bases. The CDR3 here is CASSSDRNTEAFF. The CDR3 DNA follows: TGTGCCAGCAGCTCAGACAGGAACACTGAAGCTTTCTTT. Looking up the rest from reference TRBV7-8 and TRBJ1-1 gives the full variable domain: GAGVSQSPRYKVAKRGQDVALRCDPISGHVSLFWYQQALGQGPEFLTYFQNEAQLDKSGLPSDRFFAERPEGSVSTLKIQRTQQEDSAVYLCASSSDRNTEAFFGQGTRLTVV.

As DNA, the CDR3 is TGTGCCAGTAGTTCTGACAGCCAAGAGACCCAGTACTTC. Its translation: CASSSDSQETQYF. The J gene is TRBJ2-5, the V gene TRBV19; weak D call: TRBD1 (5 bases). This CDR3 region has 13 residues. The germline V gene has CDR1 LNHDA and CDR2 SQIVND (reference sequence). The V gene lost 5 bases and the J gene lost 1 base, with 8 bases spanning the gap.